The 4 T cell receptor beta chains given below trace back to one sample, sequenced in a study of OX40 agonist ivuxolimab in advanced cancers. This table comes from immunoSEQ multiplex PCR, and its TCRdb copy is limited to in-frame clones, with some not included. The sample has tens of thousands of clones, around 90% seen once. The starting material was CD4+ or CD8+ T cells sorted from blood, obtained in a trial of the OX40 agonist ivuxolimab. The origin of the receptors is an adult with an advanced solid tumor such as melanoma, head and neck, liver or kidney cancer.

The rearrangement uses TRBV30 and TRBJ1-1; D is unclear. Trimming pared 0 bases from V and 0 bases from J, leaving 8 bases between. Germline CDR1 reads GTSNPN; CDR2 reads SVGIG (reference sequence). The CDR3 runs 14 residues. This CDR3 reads CAWSVALMNTEAFF. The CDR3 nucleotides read TGTGCCTGGAGTGTAGCGCTCATGAACACTGAAGCTTTCTTT.

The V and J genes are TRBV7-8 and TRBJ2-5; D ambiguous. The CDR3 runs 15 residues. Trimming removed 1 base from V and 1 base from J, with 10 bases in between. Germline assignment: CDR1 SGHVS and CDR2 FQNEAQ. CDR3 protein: CASSLVAGAQETQYF. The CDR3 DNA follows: TGTGCCAGCAGCTTAGTAGCAGGCGCCCAAGAGACCCAGTACTTC.

DNA of the CDR3: TGTGCCAGCAGTGAAAGCCCTAATAGCGGGCTATCGGAGACCCAGTACTTC. Encoded protein: CASSESPNSGLSETQYF. The chain joins TRBV2 to TRBJ2-5; 7 bases fit TRBD2. The CDR3 contains 17 residues. CDR1 SNHLY and CDR2 FYNNEI come from the germline V gene. The J segment lost 5 bases and the V segment lost 2 bases, leaving 14 bases of the junction unmatched.

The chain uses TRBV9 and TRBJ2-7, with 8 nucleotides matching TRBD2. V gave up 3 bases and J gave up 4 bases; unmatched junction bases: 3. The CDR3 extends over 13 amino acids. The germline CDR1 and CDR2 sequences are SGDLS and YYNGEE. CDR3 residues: CASSDSGSYEQYF. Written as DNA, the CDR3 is TGTGCCAGCAGCGACAGCGGGAGTTACGAGCAGTACTTC. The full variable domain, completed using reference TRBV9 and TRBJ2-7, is DSGVTQTPKHLITATGQRVTLRCSPRSGDLSVYWYQQSLDQGLQFLIQYYNGEERAKGNILERFSAQQFPDLHSELNLSSLELGDSALYFCASSDSGSYEQYFGPGTRLTVT.